The 2 T cell receptor beta chains listed next were all sequenced from one sample in a study of T cell clonality in common variable immunodeficiency. This table comes from immunoSEQ multiplex PCR, and its TCRdb copy is limited to in-frame clones, with some not included. This repertoire holds about 60,000 clones, and none appear only once. The sample taken for sequencing was peripheral blood mononuclear cells. The receptors come from a person aged 18 to 70 in good health.

As regards this clone: The read terminates 3 residues ahead of where the CDR3 ends, so the germline J gene completes it. V usage is TRBV7-2 and J usage is TRBJ1-6; 7 positions agree with TRBD1. Germline loops: CDR1 SGHTA, CDR2 FQGNSA. V lost 11 bases and J lost 6; bases outside the gene matches: 7. The CDR3 consists of 13 residues. CDR3 amino acids: CAAKGGPNSPLHF. The sequenced part of the CDR3 DNA is TGTGCCGCCAAAGGGGGCCCTAATTCACCC.

This clone was seen many times. The read comes to an end 3 residues before the CDR3 does, leaving the germline J gene to fill in the end. The V gene is TRBV30, the J gene TRBJ2-7, with 7 bases aligning to TRBD1. Germline values: CDR1 GTSNPN, CDR2 SVGIG (reference sequence). The length of the CDR3 is 13 residues. V lost 4 bases, J lost 2 bases, and 5 bases stayed unmatched. CDR3 DNA (partial): TGTGCCTGGAAAGACAGGGTTACCTACGAG. Its protein product is CAWKDRVTYE. The complete CDR3 sequence is CAWKDRVTYEQYF. Drawing the rest from reference TRBV30 and TRBJ2-7, the complete variable domain is SQTIHQWPATLVQPVGSPLSLECTVEGTSNPNLYWYRQAAGRGLQLLFYSVGIGQISSEVPQNLSASRPQDRQFILSSKKLLLSDSGFYLCAWKDRVTYEQYFGPGTRLTVT.